The clone carrying this T cell receptor (beta chain) was seen only a few times. Its antigen is not known. This specimen belongs to a study of CD8+ T cells in alopecia areata. General study points: Resident alphabeta T-cell populations of normal skin are likewise subject to sequencing in scalp samples. Clonality was higher in lesional than normal scalp, especially in alopecia totalis/universalis.

RNA was isolated and reverse transcribed to cDNA, the sequencing template. Measured with immunoSEQ multiplex PCR; TCRdb has only the in-frame clones, and not every one. The profile covers roughly 130,000 clones, with roughly 61% appearing a single time and 4.5% taken by the ten largest. The CDR3 runs 18 residues. Germline CDR1 reads MGHRA; CDR2 reads YSYEKL. V was shortened by 3 bases and J by 0 bases, with 18 bases between the two germline ends. The rearrangement links TRBV4-1 to TRBJ2-1, with D maybe TRBD2 (5 bases). The source is a human donor with alopecia areata. This sample comprised CD4+ T cells sorted from blood, obtained at week 0. CDR3 in amino acids: CASSHPQMSGASYNEQFF. CDR3 sequence (DNA): TGCGCCAGCAGCCACCCGCAGATGAGCGGAGCCTCCTACAATGAGCAGTTCTTC.